These 19 T cell receptor beta chains came from one sample sequenced in a study of OX40 agonist ivuxolimab in advanced cancers. Some clones are missing from TCRdb's copy, which holds only in-frame ones; the method was immunoSEQ multiplex PCR. The sample lists 20,000 to 25,000 clones, roughly 66% seen once, with more than 15% in the top ten. This specimen consisted of CD4+ or CD8+ T cells sorted from blood, obtained in a trial of the OX40 agonist ivuxolimab. These TCRs come from an adult with an advanced solid tumor such as melanoma, head and neck, liver or kidney cancer.

V usage is TRBV9 and J usage is TRBJ2-3; unclear D gene. The CDR3 runs to 12 residues. V lost 3 bases and J lost 1, with 3 bases in between. Germline V gene sequence: CDR1 SGDLS, CDR2 YYNGEE. This CDR3 is CASSGRTDTQYF. The CDR3 DNA follows: TGTGCCAGCAGCGGGCGCACAGATACGCAGTATTTT.

This sequence joins TRBV6-9 and TRBJ2-1; D remains unclear. V was shortened by 6 bases and J by 4 bases, with 7 bases between the two germline ends. Germline CDR1 MNHGY, CDR2 SVAAGI. This CDR3 contains 12 residues. CDR3 bases: TGTGCCAGCAGCCGCCCTTACAATGAGCAGTTCTTC. Amino acid sequence: CASSRPYNEQFF.

The CDR3 DNA reads TGTGCCAGCAGTTTGGTGGGGGACGGAAACACCATATATTTT. This codes for CASSLVGDGNTIYF. This rearrangement joins TRBV28 to TRBJ1-3, with D possibly matching TRBD1 (5 bases). The CDR3 loop spans 14 amino acids. The V end was cut by 3 bases, the J end by 4 bases, with 10 bases between. CDR1 is MDHEN and CDR2 is SYDVKM in the germline V gene.

The rearrangement uses TRBV9 and TRBJ2-1; tentatively, D is TRBD1 (6 bases). The germline V and J ends were trimmed by 7 bases and 7 bases, with 15 bases remaining between them. Germline V gene data show CDR1 as SGDLS and CDR2 as YYNGEE. The CDR3 runs 13 residues. CDR3 amino acids: CASCRDNRNEQFF. Written as DNA, the CDR3 is TGTGCCAGCTGCCGGGACAACCGAAATGAGCAGTTCTTC.

This chain joins TRBV6-1 and TRBJ2-7; D gene unclear. The CDR3 covers 13 residues. Deletions cut 6 bases from V and 2 bases from J, with 11 bases between. The germline V gene has CDR1 MNHNS and CDR2 SASEGT. CDR3 nucleotide sequence: TGTGCCAGCAGCCTTAGGAACCCCTACGAGCAGTACTTC. Residues: CASSLRNPYEQYF.

Remarks on this clone: One end of the junction varies from germline; a read error may be responsible. The chain is built from TRBV7-9 and TRBJ1-5; D ambiguous. This CDR3 spans 15 amino acids. Germline V gives CDR1 SEHNR, CDR2 FQNEAQ (reference sequence). The CDR3 is CASSQGQNSNQPQHF. The CDR3 DNA reads TGCGCCAGCAGCCAAGGTCAAAATAGCAATCAGCCCCAGCATTTT. Drawing the rest from reference TRBV7-9 and TRBJ1-5, the complete variable domain is DTGVSQNPRHKITKRGQNVTFRCDPISEHNRLYWYRQTLGQGPEFLTYFQNEAQLEKSRLLSDRFSAERPKGSFSTLEIQRTEQGDSAMYLCASSQGQNSNQPQHFGDGTRLSIL.

This chain joins TRBV7-2 and TRBJ2-7; D unclear. CDR3 size: 16 residues. The germline V and J ends were trimmed by 1 base and 4 bases, with 17 bases remaining between them. CDR1 is SGHTA and CDR2 is FQGNSA in the germline V gene. CDR3 protein: CASSLDPNPLFYEQYF. For the CDR3, the DNA is TGTGCCAGCAGCTTAGATCCAAATCCCCTTTTTTACGAGCAGTACTTC.

By its share, this clone is medium-sized. This sequence joins TRBV25-1 and TRBJ1-2; D is uncertain. Trimming removed 3 bases from V and 5 bases from J, with 13 bases in between. The CDR3 has 14 amino acids. CDR1 is MGHDK, CDR2 SYGVNS, per germline. The CDR3 region is CASSDIGETYGYTF. CDR3 DNA sequence: TGTGCCAGCAGTGATATTGGGGAGACTTATGGCTACACCTTC.

The chain employs TRBV19 and TRBJ2-1, with a tentative D call TRBD2 (6 bases). The CDR3 is 15 residues long. Germline-derived CDR1 and CDR2 are LNHDA and SQIVND (reference sequence). With 1 base removed from V and 9 bases from J, the gap between germline ends came to 16 bases. The CDR3 sequence: CASSIGGDLLIEQFF. Written as DNA, the CDR3 is TGTGCCAGTAGTATAGGCGGGGACCTGCTAATTGAGCAGTTCTTC.

This chain uses TRBV4-2 with TRBJ2-7; 11 nucleotides match TRBD2. From germline, CDR1 is LGHNA and CDR2 YNFKEQ. Unmatched junction bases numbered 11, after V lost 3 bases and J lost 4 bases. The CDR3 totals 17 residues. The CDR3 spells CASSQLETGTSGYEQYF. The CDR3 region has the DNA TGTGCCAGCAGCCAGCTAGAAACCGGGACTAGCGGATACGAGCAGTACTTC.

CDR3 in amino acids: CASGRENTGELFF. CDR3 nucleotide sequence: TGTGCCAGCGGTCGGGAGAACACCGGGGAGCTGTTTTTT. The chain recombines TRBV7-9 with TRBJ2-2, with TRBD2 as a possible D gene (5 bases). CDR3 size: 13 residues. From germline, CDR1 is SEHNR and CDR2 FQNEAQ (reference sequence). V was pared by 8 bases and J by 1 base, with 8 bases between. The variable domain in full, completed from reference TRBV7-9 and TRBJ2-2, reads DTGVSQNPRHKITKRGQNVTFRCDPISEHNRLYWYRQTLGQGPEFLTYFQNEAQLEKSRLLSDRFSAERPKGSFSTLEIQRTEQGDSAMYLCASGRENTGELFFGEGSRLTVL.

This chain joins TRBV7-3 and TRBJ2-7, with D perhaps TRBD2 (6 bases). The CDR3 extends over 13 amino acids. V dropped 3 bases and J dropped 5 bases, with 11 bases sitting between them. Germline V lookup: CDR1 SGHTA, CDR2 FQGTGA. The CDR3 loop is CASSFGGNHEQYF. CDR3 nucleotides: TGTGCCAGCAGCTTCGGGGGTAACCACGAGCAGTACTTC.

This chain uses TRBV13 with TRBJ2-7; D might be TRBD2 (5 bases). This CDR3 is built from 15 residues. V was cut by 0 bases and J by 2 bases, with 11 bases left in between. The V gene's germline CDR1 is PRHDT and CDR2 FYEKMQ (reference sequence). The CDR3 nucleotides are TGTGCCAGCAGCTTAGGTCCGGGGTCCGCCTACGAGCAGTACTTC. It is translated as CASSLGPGSAYEQYF. Complete variable domain (other parts from reference TRBV13 and TRBJ2-7): AAGVIQSPRHLIKEKRETATLKCYPIPRHDTVYWYQQGPGQDPQFLISFYEKMQSDKGSIPDRFSAQQFSDYHSELNMSSLELGDSALYFCASSLGPGSAYEQYFGPGTRLTVT.

CDR3 sequence reads: CASSEVRTEGRDGYTF. In DNA form, the CDR3 reads TGTGCCAGCAGTGAAGTTCGGACAGAGGGCAGGGATGGCTACACCTTC. The rearrangement links TRBV2 to TRBJ1-2; D is possibly TRBD1 (6 bases). The CDR3 has 16 amino acids. V lost 1 base and J 6 bases, leaving 18 bases between the germline ends. Germline lookup yields CDR1 SNHLY and CDR2 FYNNEI.

In its sample, this clone was seen a few times. This chain connects TRBV7-6 to TRBJ2-5; 7 nucleotides align to TRBD2. This CDR3 has 17 residues. CDR1 and CDR2 (germline): SGHVS, FNYEAQ. After removal of 5 bases from V and 4 bases from J, the junction contained 16 bases not matched to a gene. The CDR3 sequence: CASSLAYGGTGGETQYF. DNA of the CDR3: TGTGCCAGCAGCCTCGCCTATGGGGGAACGGGGGGAGAGACCCAGTACTTC.

The J gene is TRBJ2-3, the V gene TRBV9; 13 bases are a match to TRBD2. The germline CDR1 and CDR2 sequences are SGDLS and YYNGEE. The CDR3 runs to 18 residues. J lost 6 bases, V lost 1 base, and 11 bases had no gene match. CDR3 DNA: TGTGCCAGCAGCGTAACCGGGACTAGCGGGGCCCGGGCCGATACGCAGTATTTT. The encoded protein is CASSVTGTSGARADTQYF.

The chain employs TRBV29-1 and TRBJ1-2; possible D gene TRBD1, 5 bases. Germline V gives CDR1 SQVTM, CDR2 ANQGSEA. V dropped 4 bases and J dropped 5 bases, with 14 bases sitting between them. The CDR3 contains 13 residues. Here the CDR3 DNA reads TGCAGCGTTGGACACGGGACGAGATATGGCTACACCTTC. Amino acid sequence: CSVGHGTRYGYTF.

There are a few counts of this clone. The chain employs TRBV4-2 and TRBJ2-1; 11 bases are a match to TRBD2. From germline, CDR1 is LGHNA and CDR2 YNFKEQ. The CDR3 is made up of 16 amino acids. Trimming took 1 base from V and 4 from J; bases not matched to a gene: 3. The CDR3 here is CASSQAGTSGYNEQFF. The CDR3 DNA reads as TGTGCCAGCAGCCAAGCCGGGACTAGCGGATACAATGAGCAGTTCTTC.

V is TRBV7-6 and J is TRBJ2-1; D perhaps matches TRBD1 (6 bases). The germline gives CDR1 SGHVS, CDR2 FNYEAQ. The CDR3 covers 16 residues. V lost 3 bases and J lost 3, with 15 bases in between. Written as DNA, the CDR3 is TGTGCCAGCAGCTTGCTTACAGGGATATACTACAATGAGCAGTTCTTC. Its translation is CASSLLTGIYYNEQFF.